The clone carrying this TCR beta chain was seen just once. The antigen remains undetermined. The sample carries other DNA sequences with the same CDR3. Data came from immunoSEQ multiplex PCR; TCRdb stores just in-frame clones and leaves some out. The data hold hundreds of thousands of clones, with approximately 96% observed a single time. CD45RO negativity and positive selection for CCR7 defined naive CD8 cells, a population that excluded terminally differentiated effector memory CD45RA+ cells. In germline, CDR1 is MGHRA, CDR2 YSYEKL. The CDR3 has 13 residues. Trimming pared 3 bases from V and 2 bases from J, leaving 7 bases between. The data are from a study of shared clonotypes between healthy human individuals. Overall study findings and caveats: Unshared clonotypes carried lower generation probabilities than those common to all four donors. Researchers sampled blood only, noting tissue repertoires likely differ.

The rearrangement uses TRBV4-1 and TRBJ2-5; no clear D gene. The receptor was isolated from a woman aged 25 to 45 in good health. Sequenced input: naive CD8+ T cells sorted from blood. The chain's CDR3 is CASSQRRQETQYF. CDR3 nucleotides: TGCGCCAGCAGCCAGCGTCGGCAAGAGACCCAGTACTTC.